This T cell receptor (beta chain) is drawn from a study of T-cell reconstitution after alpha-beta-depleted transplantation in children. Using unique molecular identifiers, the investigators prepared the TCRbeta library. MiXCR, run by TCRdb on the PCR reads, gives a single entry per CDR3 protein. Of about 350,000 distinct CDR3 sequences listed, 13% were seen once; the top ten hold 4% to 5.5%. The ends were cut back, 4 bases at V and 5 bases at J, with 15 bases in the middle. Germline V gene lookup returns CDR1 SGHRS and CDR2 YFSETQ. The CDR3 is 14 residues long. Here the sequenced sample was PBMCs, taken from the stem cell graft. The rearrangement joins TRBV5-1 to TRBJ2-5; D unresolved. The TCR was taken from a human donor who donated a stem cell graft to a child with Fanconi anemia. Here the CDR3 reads CASSTPRDGETQYF. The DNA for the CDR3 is TGCGCCAGCAGCACACCCCGAGACGGGGAGACCCAGTACTTC.